This TCR beta chain came from a study of blood T cell repertoires in COVID-19. Study-level background: Collection of acute and convalescent COVID-19 samples took place in the United States, Italy and Spain. T cells, B-cell-depleted T cells, or PBMCs provided the cDNA or gDNA that served as material.

Sequencing was performed with immunoSEQ multiplex PCR; in TCRdb, only in-frame clones are kept and a portion is missing. The sample includes approximately 200,000 clones, about three quarters seen only once; the top ten take about 10%. V was pared by 2 bases and J by 0 bases, with 14 bases of the junction left unmatched. CDR1 SGHNT and CDR2 YYREEE come from the germline V gene (reference sequence). This CDR3 has 19 residues. Seattle researchers signed up patients amid active infection and tracked them longitudinally. Source material: peripheral blood. The receptor was isolated from an elderly woman with COVID-19, enrolled during active disease. The genes are TRBV5-4 and TRBJ2-3; 8 bases line up with TRBD2. Here the CDR3 DNA reads TGTGCCAGCAGCTTAGGGGTCTATGGCGGGGGGACAAGCACAGATACGCAGTATTTT. Encoded protein: CASSLGVYGGGTSTDTQYF. Full variable domain (missing parts from reference TRBV5-4 and TRBJ2-3): ETGVTQSPTHLIKTRGQQVTLRCSSQSGHNTVSWYQQALGQGPQFIFQYYREEENGRGNFPPRFSGLQFPNYSSELNVNALELDDSALYLCASSLGVYGGGTSTDTQYFGPGTRLTVL.